These T cell receptor beta chains were read from a single sample in a study of T-cell memory formation after mild COVID-19. TCRdb independently ran MiXCR on the 5' RACE reads; one entry per CDR3 protein. The sample includes 450,000 or so distinct CDR3 sequences, roughly 25% of them seen just once. Sequenced input: PBMCs or a T cell subset sorted from them (not recorded which). These receptors were collected from an adult woman who had mild COVID-19 (a few samples of this study predate the infection). Cell type and time point are not known. The CDR3 runs from the conserved cysteine through the conserved F or W. D genes are given only for firm matches. Part of the rows lack a size; the others show once, few, many or a class for expanded clones.

clone size: .
J gene: TRBJ1-6
D gene: .
V gene: TRBV20-1
CDR3 DNA: TGCAGTGCTAGGCTCTTCTCTGGGGACAATTCACCCCTCCACTTT
CDR3 protein: CSARLFSGDNSPLHF

clone size: .
J gene: TRBJ1-4
D gene: TRBD1
V gene: TRBV6-6
CDR3 DNA: TGTGCCAGCAGGACAGGGGGAGGTAATGAAAAACTGTTTTTT
CDR3 protein: CASRTGGGNEKLFF

clone size: few
J gene: TRBJ2-5
D gene: TRBD2
V gene: TRBV4-2
CDR3 DNA: TGTGCCAGCAGCCAAGTGGTAGCGGGGCAAGAGACCCAGTACTTC
CDR3 protein: CASSQVVAGQETQYF

clone size: .
J gene: TRBJ2-1
D gene: TRBD2
V gene: TRBV9
CDR3 DNA: TGTGCCAGCAGCGTAGGTAATACGGGGGGTGAGCAGTTCTTC
CDR3 protein: CASSVGNTGGEQFF

clone size: once
J gene: TRBJ1-2
D gene: .
V gene: TRBV6-6
CDR3 DNA: TGTGCCAGCAGTTACTCTGGGGTAGCTGGCTACACCTTC
CDR3 protein: CASSYSGVAGYTF

clone size: few
J gene: TRBJ2-7
D gene: .
V gene: TRBV5-1
CDR3 DNA: TGCGCCAGCAGCTTGACCGGGGCGGCCTACGAGCAGTACTTC
CDR3 protein: CASSLTGAAYEQYF

clone size: .
J gene: TRBJ2-7
D gene: .
V gene: TRBV28
CDR3 DNA: TGTGCCAGCAGTTTAGCGCAGGGCTCCTACGAGCAGTACTTC
CDR3 protein: CASSLAQGSYEQYF

clone size: .
J gene: TRBJ2-3
D gene: TRBD2
V gene: TRBV6-2/TRBV6-3
CDR3 DNA: TGTGCCAGCAGCCCGACAGCGGGGGGTACAGATACGCAGTATTTT
CDR3 protein: CASSPTAGGTDTQYF

clone size: few
J gene: TRBJ2-5
D gene: TRBD2
V gene: TRBV2
CDR3 DNA: TGTGCCAGCAGCACCGGGACGGGGGGAGAGACCCAGTACTTC
CDR3 protein: CASSTGTGGETQYF

clone size: .
J gene: TRBJ1-2
D gene: .
V gene: TRBV9
CDR3 DNA: TGTGCCAGCAGCTCATCGAACAGGAACTATGGCTACACCTTC
CDR3 protein: CASSSSNRNYGYTF

clone size: .
J gene: TRBJ2-5
D gene: TRBD2
V gene: TRBV11-3
CDR3 DNA: TGTGCCAGCAGCTCGTCTAGCGGGAGGGTTGAGACCCAGTACTTC
CDR3 protein: CASSSSSGRVETQYF

clone size: few
J gene: TRBJ2-2
D gene: .
V gene: TRBV11-2
CDR3 DNA: TGTGCCAGCAGCTTAGTCCTCGGTTTCACCGGGGAGCTGTTTTTT
CDR3 protein: CASSLVLGFTGELFF

clone size: few
J gene: TRBJ2-7
D gene: .
V gene: TRBV11-2
CDR3 DNA: TGTGCCAGCAGCTTCGACACAGGGTATATTGGCTACGAGCAGTACTTC
CDR3 protein: CASSFDTGYIGYEQYF

clone size: few
J gene: TRBJ2-7
D gene: TRBD2
V gene: TRBV29-1
CDR3 DNA: TGCAGCGTTGAGGAGAGCGGGAGGGCCTACGAGCAGTACTTC
CDR3 protein: CSVEESGRAYEQYF

clone size: once
J gene: TRBJ1-2
D gene: .
V gene: TRBV30
CDR3 DNA: TGTGCCTGGGTCCGGGACGTTAAAGGCTACACCTTC
CDR3 protein: CAWVRDVKGYTF

clone size: .
J gene: TRBJ1-1
D gene: .
V gene: TRBV6-6
CDR3 DNA: TGTGCCAGCAGTTACCGACTCGACTCGAAAGCTTTCTTT
CDR3 protein: CASSYRLDSKAFF

clone size: .
J gene: TRBJ2-1
D gene: TRBD2
V gene: TRBV7-6
CDR3 DNA: TGTGCCAGCAGCCTTACCGGGACTAGCGGGAGCTATGAGCAGTTCTTC
CDR3 protein: CASSLTGTSGSYEQFF

clone size: few
J gene: TRBJ2-3
D gene: TRBD1
V gene: TRBV5-6
CDR3 DNA: TGTGCCAGCAGCTTTGGGACAGGGCTACCGAGGGGGTCAGATACGCAGTATTTT
CDR3 protein: CASSFGTGLPRGSDTQYF

clone size: .
J gene: TRBJ2-7
D gene: .
V gene: TRBV7-6
CDR3 DNA: TGTGCCAGCATATTACCTACCTACGAGCAGTACTTC
CDR3 protein: CASILPTYEQYF

clone size: many
J gene: TRBJ2-7
D gene: TRBD2
V gene: TRBV7-9
CDR3 DNA: TGTGCCAGCAGCCCTGGACTAGCGGTCTCCTACGAGCAGTACTTC
CDR3 protein: CASSPGLAVSYEQYF

clone size: .
J gene: TRBJ2-3
D gene: TRBD2
V gene: TRBV6-1
CDR3 DNA: TGTGCCAGCAGTGAAGGAGAACTAGCGGGACTCACAGATACGCAGTATTTT
CDR3 protein: CASSEGELAGLTDTQYF

clone size: .
J gene: TRBJ2-3
D gene: TRBD2
V gene: TRBV12-3/TRBV12-4
CDR3 DNA: TGTGCCAGCAGTTCAGGACTAGACACAGATACGCAGTATTTT
CDR3 protein: CASSSGLDTDTQYF

clone size: few
J gene: TRBJ2-3
D gene: .
V gene: TRBV29-1
CDR3 DNA: TGCAGCGTTGAGCAGGGTTCAGATACGCAGTATTTT
CDR3 protein: CSVEQGSDTQYF

clone size: .
J gene: TRBJ1-1
D gene: .
V gene: TRBV7-2
CDR3 DNA: TGTGCCAGCAGCTTATCCCACGCAGGGGTCACTGAAGCTTTCTTT
CDR3 protein: CASSLSHAGVTEAFF

clone size: .
J gene: TRBJ2-7
D gene: TRBD1
V gene: TRBV27
CDR3 DNA: TGTGCCAGCAGTTCACTCCCGGGACAGGGGATTTTACGGGAGCAGTACTTC
CDR3 protein: CASSSLPGQGILREQYF

clone size: .
J gene: TRBJ2-7
D gene: .
V gene: TRBV24-1
CDR3 DNA: TGTGCCACCAGTGATTTGGAGGCTAGCGCTTCACACGAGCAGTACTTC
CDR3 protein: CATSDLEASASHEQYF

clone size: .
J gene: TRBJ2-7
D gene: .
V gene: TRBV5-4
CDR3 DNA: TGTGCCAGCAGCGCCTGGGGGCGACCCCCACCCGGCCGCTACGAGCAGTACTTC
CDR3 protein: CASSAWGRPPPGRYEQYF

clone size: many
J gene: TRBJ2-1
D gene: .
V gene: TRBV7-9
CDR3 DNA: TGTGCCAGCAGCTTAGGAGAGAACCTATACAATGAGCAGTTCTTC
CDR3 protein: CASSLGENLYNEQFF

clone size: .
J gene: TRBJ2-7
D gene: .
V gene: TRBV15
CDR3 DNA: TGTGCCACCAGCAGTTATTCCTCCAGTGGGGGGACCTACGAGCAGTACTTC
CDR3 protein: CATSSYSSSGGTYEQYF

clone size: few
J gene: TRBJ2-3
D gene: .
V gene: TRBV14
CDR3 DNA: TGTGCCAGCAGCCAAGTAGCAAGGACAGATACGCAGTATTTT
CDR3 protein: CASSQVARTDTQYF

clone size: few
J gene: TRBJ2-2
D gene: .
V gene: TRBV2
CDR3 DNA: TGTGCCAGCAGTCCCTCAGCGGCCATAGGGGAGCTGTTTTTT
CDR3 protein: CASSPSAAIGELFF

clone size: .
J gene: TRBJ1-4
D gene: .
V gene: TRBV12-3/TRBV12-4
CDR3 DNA: TGTGCCAGCAGTTTAGCTCGGCCGGAAGAAAAACTGTTTTTT
CDR3 protein: CASSLARPEEKLFF